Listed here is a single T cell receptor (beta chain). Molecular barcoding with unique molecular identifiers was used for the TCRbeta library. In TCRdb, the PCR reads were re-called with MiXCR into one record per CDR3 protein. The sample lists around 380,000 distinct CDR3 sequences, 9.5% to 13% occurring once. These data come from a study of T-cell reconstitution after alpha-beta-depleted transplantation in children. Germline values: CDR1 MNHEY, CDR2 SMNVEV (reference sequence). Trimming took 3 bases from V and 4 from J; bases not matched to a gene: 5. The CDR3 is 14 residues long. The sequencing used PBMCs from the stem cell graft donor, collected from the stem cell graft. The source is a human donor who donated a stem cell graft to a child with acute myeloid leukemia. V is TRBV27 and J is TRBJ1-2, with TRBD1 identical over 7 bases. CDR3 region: CASSFGDSLYGYTF. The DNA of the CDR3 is TGTGCCAGCAGTTTCGGGGACAGTCTCTATGGCTACACCTTC.